A selection of T cell receptor beta chains follows, all from one sample in a study of T-cell memory formation after mild COVID-19. TCRdb passed the 5' RACE reads through MiXCR, listing each CDR3 protein once. Of 250,000 to 300,000 distinct CDR3 sequences listed, roughly 17% are singletons. Sequenced sample: PBMCs or a T cell subset sorted from them (not recorded which). Receptors originate from a man in his late teens or twenties who had mild COVID-19 (a few samples of this study predate the infection). Cell type and time point are not known. Each CDR3 is given without its conserved first and last residue.

j_gene,v_gene,CDR3aa
TRBJ1-2,TRBV6-1,ASSTQRGVYGYT
TRBJ2-3,TRBV28,ASSSPGQADTQY
TRBJ1-5,TRBV29-1,SVQGEGNQPQH
TRBJ2-5,TRBV10-3,AIKERGGETQY
TRBJ2-1,TRBV14,ASSQGRVSEQF
TRBJ2-1,TRBV20-1,SASTPGTGSHHEQF
TRBJ1-1,TRBV6-5,ASSYRGGNTEAF
TRBJ1-3,TRBV12-3/TRBV12-4,ASSLGRGTIY
TRBJ2-7,TRBV6-5,ASSYSSPRDRSSYEQY
TRBJ1-6,TRBV7-2,ASSLHGSSYNSPLH
TRBJ2-3,TRBV7-2,ASKIAGGNPDTQY
TRBJ1-2,TRBV4-3,ASSQEIAPGIHGYT
TRBJ1-3,TRBV12-3/TRBV12-4,ASRMTGSGNTIY
TRBJ1-2,TRBV4-3,ASSQEPSGGPYGYT
TRBJ2-2,TRBV6-4,ASSDSDRHTGELF
TRBJ2-5,TRBV3-1,ASSQPGGATQY
TRBJ2-1,TRBV27,ASSLAGVLVGIEQF